These 28 T cell receptor beta chains share one sample of origin, sequenced in a study of blood T cell repertoires in COVID-19. Some clones are missing from TCRdb's copy, which holds only in-frame ones; the method was immunoSEQ multiplex PCR. Of 220,000 or so clones detected, around 88% appear once; the ten largest clones hold around 2%. Sequenced sample: PBMCs or T cells enriched from blood (not recorded which). All receptors derive from a woman aged 45-60 years who had recovered from COVID-19.

The chain employs TRBV29-1 and TRBJ1-5; TRBD1 matches 9 bases. This CDR3 spans 13 amino acids. Germline assignment: CDR1 SQVTM and CDR2 ANQGSEA. V was pared by 4 bases and J by 4 bases, with 2 bases of the junction left unmatched. The CDR3 sequence: CSVGDRVNQPQHF. In nucleotides, the CDR3 is TGCAGCGTTGGGGACAGGGTAAATCAGCCCCAGCATTTT.

J is TRBJ2-3 and V is TRBV24-1, with TRBD2 matching over 8 bases. Germline CDR1 is KGHDR and CDR2 is SFDVKD. V shed 12 bases and J 2 bases; nucleotides not matched to a gene: 12. CDR3 size: 15 residues. The DNA for the CDR3 is TGTGCCGTATCTAGCACGCGGGAGGACACAGATACGCAGTATTTT. Translated, it gives CAVSSTREDTDTQYF.

This clone was detected only a few times. In DNA form, the CDR3 reads TGTGCCAGCAGTGTACCTCGGACAGGGTACGGTGGTGAGCAGTACTTC. Protein product: CASSVPRTGYGGEQYF. The chain uses TRBV6-1 and TRBJ2-7; 8 bases map to TRBD1. Germline trimming cut 4 bases from V and 7 bases from J; bases unmatched to any gene: 15. CDR3 size: 16 residues. CDR1 is MNHNS, CDR2 SASEGT, per germline.

This clone appeared many times. CDR3 coding DNA: TGTGCCACCATGCCGGGACAGGATTTAGCTAACTATGGCTACACCTTC. This encodes CATMPGQDLANYGYTF. The rearrangement uses TRBV27 and TRBJ1-2; 8 bases are shared with TRBD1. Losses at the gene ends were 10 bases for V and 0 bases for J; bases not matched to a gene: 13. Germline-derived CDR1 and CDR2 are MNHEY and SMNVEV (reference sequence). The CDR3 totals 16 residues.

V gene TRBV11-3 combines with J gene TRBJ2-7; D gene unclear. The length of the CDR3 is 11 residues. CDR1 and CDR2 from the germline V gene are SGHNT and YENEEA. V was clipped by 4 bases and J by 4 bases, with 5 bases between them. The CDR3 sequence: CASSYKYEQYF. CDR3 DNA sequence: TGTGCCAGCAGCTATAAATACGAGCAGTACTTC.

The DNA for the CDR3 is TGTGCCAGTAGTATACTGGGACTAGCGGGAGGGCCGATCAATGAGCAGTTCTTC. Its protein is CASSILGLAGGPINEQFF. This sequence joins TRBV19 and TRBJ2-1; TRBD2 matches at 16 bases. Unmatched junction bases numbered 7, after V lost 2 bases and J lost 6 bases. The CDR3 length is 18 residues. Germline CDR1 reads LNHDA; CDR2 reads SQIVND (reference sequence).

The chain has TRBV6-1 and TRBJ1-2; 9 bases map to TRBD1. Germline loops: CDR1 MNHNS, CDR2 SASEGT. This CDR3 has 14 amino acids. V dropped 1 base and J dropped 8; count of bases not matched to a gene: 5. The CDR3 DNA follows: TGTGCCAGCAGTGAAGGGACAGGGGTGCCCGGCTACACCTTC. Encoded protein: CASSEGTGVPGYTF.

The chain carries TRBV5-1 and TRBJ2-2, with TRBD2 identical over 7 bases. The CDR3 is made up of 16 amino acids. V gave up 3 bases and J gave up 11 bases; unmatched junction bases: 16. CDR1 and CDR2 (germline): SGHRS, YFSETQ. The CDR3 DNA sequence: TGCGCCAGCAGCTACCAGACCAGCGGGGAGTCAAGAGAGCTGTTTTTT. It codes for CASSYQTSGESRELFF.

The chain joins TRBV18 to TRBJ2-4; TRBD2 aligns across 14 bases. Germline CDR1 is KGHSH and CDR2 is LQKENI. With V trimmed by 0 bases and J by 7 bases, 2 bases remained unmatched. The CDR3 has 16 residues. In DNA form, the CDR3 reads TGTGCCAGCTCACCACCGGGACTAGCGGGAGTTAACATTCAGTACTTC. Translated, it gives CASSPPGLAGVNIQYF.

CDR3 protein: CASSPGQGYETQYF. Here the CDR3 DNA reads TGTGCTAGCAGTCCGGGACAGGGTTACGAGACCCAGTACTTC. This chain links TRBV12-5 with TRBJ2-5, with 9 bases fitting TRBD1. CDR1 and CDR2 (germline): LGHNT, FRNRAP. The CDR3 consists of 14 residues. V was pared by 9 bases and J by 5 bases, with 10 bases of the junction left unmatched.

The chain recombines TRBV4-1 with TRBJ1-2; D possibly corresponds to TRBD1 (5 bases). The germline CDR1 and CDR2 sequences are MGHRA and YSYEKL. V lost 1 base to trimming and J lost 2 bases, with 8 bases between them. This CDR3 is 14 amino acids long. The DNA for the CDR3 is TGCGCCAGCAGCCAAGTCTCAGGGAACTATGGCTACACCTTC. Translation: CASSQVSGNYGYTF.

DNA for the CDR3: TGCGCCAGCAGCCAAGATCTTGCGGGGTTTCAGCCCCAGCATTTT. Encoded protein: CASSQDLAGFQPQHF. This chain joins TRBV4-1 and TRBJ1-5; the D is unclear. CDR1 and CDR2 (germline): MGHRA, YSYEKL. The CDR3 contains 15 residues. The V end was cut by 0 bases, the J end by 6 bases, with 12 bases between.

This chain connects TRBV6-5 to TRBJ1-4, with 7 bases fitting TRBD1. The CDR3 has 15 amino acids. Germline V CDR1 and CDR2: MNHEY, SVGAGI. The V and J ends lost 7 bases and 7 bases, in that order; junction bases with no gene match: 12. CDR3 sequence: CASKRAGQLLEKLFF. The CDR3 coding sequence is TGTGCCAGCAAGAGGGCGGGACAGCTTCTTGAAAAACTGTTTTTT.

This chain joins TRBV27 and TRBJ2-7; 12 positions agree with TRBD2. CDR1 and CDR2 from the germline V gene are MNHEY and SMNVEV (reference sequence). J was trimmed by 3 bases and V by 6 bases; bases with no gene match: 6. This CDR3 has 15 amino acids. The CDR3 protein is CASRGTSGYVYEQYF. The CDR3, as DNA: TGTGCCAGCAGGGGGACTAGCGGGTACGTCTACGAGCAGTACTTC.

This clone appeared a few times. The rearrangement joins TRBV9 to TRBJ2-2; 13 positions agree with TRBD2. The CDR3 is 19 amino acids. Per the germline V gene, CDR1 is SGDLS and CDR2 is YYNGEE. V lost 0 bases and J lost 5; bases outside the gene matches: 10. As DNA, the CDR3 is TGTGCCAGCAGCGTAGGGGCCCAACTAGCGGGAGGGCCAACCGGGGAGCTGTTTTTT. Protein sequence: CASSVGAQLAGGPTGELFF.

The V call is TRBV24-1, the J call TRBJ1-5; maybe TRBD1 (6 bases). CDR1 KGHDR and CDR2 SFDVKD come from the germline V gene. V was cut by 10 bases and J by 2 bases, with 14 bases left in between. This CDR3 comprises 14 residues. In DNA form, the CDR3 reads TGTGCCACGGGGGGGGCGCGTGGCAATCAGCCCCAGCATTTT. Encoded protein: CATGGARGNQPQHF.

This chain links TRBV7-3 with TRBJ2-1; 7 positions agree with TRBD2. This CDR3 is built from 16 residues. The V and J ends lost 0 bases and 4 bases, in that order; junction bases with no gene match: 6. Germline V gene data show CDR1 as SGHTA and CDR2 as FQGTGA. CDR3 residues: CASSLTYQRDYNEQFF. DNA of the CDR3: TGTGCCAGCAGCTTAACGTATCAGCGGGATTACAATGAGCAGTTCTTC.

This chain uses TRBV28 with TRBJ1-2; a possible D gene is TRBD1 (6 bases). The CDR3 is made up of 16 amino acids. V was pared by 8 bases and J by 4 bases, with 23 bases between. The V gene's germline CDR1 is MDHEN and CDR2 SYDVKM. This chain's CDR3 is CASEGGWAMYVYGYTF. CDR3 nucleotides: TGTGCCAGCGAAGGGGGATGGGCCATGTACGTCTATGGCTACACCTTC.

The rearrangement joins TRBV11-1 to TRBJ1-2, with a tentative D call TRBD1 (6 bases). Trimming removed 5 bases at V and 5 bases at J, with 12 bases between. The CDR3 extends over 13 amino acids. Germline CDR1 SGHAT, CDR2 FQDESV (reference sequence). The CDR3 nucleotides read TGTGCCAGCAGCCTTCAGGGGAAATATGGCTACACCTTC. The encoded protein is CASSLQGKYGYTF.

The rearrangement joins TRBV19 to TRBJ2-7; 9 nucleotides agree with TRBD1. The germline V gene has CDR1 LNHDA and CDR2 SQIVND (reference sequence). The V and J ends lost 9 bases and 4 bases, in that order; junction bases with no gene match: 13. The CDR3 is 15 amino acids. Here the CDR3 reads CARQTGTGIWYEQYF. Here the CDR3 DNA reads TGTGCCAGACAAACCGGGACAGGGATCTGGTACGAGCAGTACTTC.

The chain joins TRBV29-1 to TRBJ2-7; 16 bases fit TRBD2. Trimming removed 6 bases from V and 5 bases from J; junction bases left unmatched: 13. This CDR3 has 17 residues. Per germline, CDR1 SQVTM and CDR2 ANQGSEA. CDR3 in DNA: TGCAGCGTCACTGGGACTAGCGGGAGGGGATCAATCCACGAGCAGTACTTC. It encodes CSVTGTSGRGSIHEQYF.

Comments on this clone: Other nucleotide sequences from this sample produce the same CDR3. The V and J genes are TRBV4-3 and TRBJ1-5; D possibly corresponds to TRBD1 (5 bases). This CDR3 contains 13 residues. Germline V gene data show CDR1 as LGHNA and CDR2 as YSLEER. Trimming removed 0 bases at V and 7 bases at J, with 7 bases between. The DNA of the CDR3 is TGCGCCAGCAGCCAAGAAACAGGACAGCCCCAGCATTTT. As protein: CASSQETGQPQHF.

With regard to this clone: Other DNA sequences in this specimen translate into the identical CDR3. The chain joins TRBV9 to TRBJ2-1; TRBD2 matches 9 bases. From germline, CDR1 is SGDLS and CDR2 YYNGEE. CDR3 length equals 15 residues. The V and J ends lost 2 bases and 7 bases, in that order; junction bases with no gene match: 7. The CDR3 DNA sequence: TGTGCCAGCAGCGTGGGGCTAGCGGGGTATAATGAGCAGTTCTTC. Its translation is CASSVGLAGYNEQFF.

The chain uses TRBV3-1 (or the pseudogene TRBV3-2) and TRBJ1-2, with D hard to call. This CDR3 region has 15 residues. The germline V gene has CDR1 LGHDT and CDR2 YNNKEL (reference sequence). V was trimmed by 2 bases and J by 4 bases, leaving 14 bases between them. This chain's CDR3 is CASSQRVLRGYGYTF. In DNA, the CDR3 is TGTGCCAGCAGCCAAAGGGTCTTACGGGGCTATGGCTACACCTTC.

The CDR3 DNA is TGTGCCAGCCTCGGAGAGTGGCAGGCTTTCTTT. It encodes CASLGEWQAFF. The chain carries TRBV6-5 and TRBJ1-1; unclear D gene. The CDR3 contains 11 residues. Germline CDR1 MNHEY, CDR2 SVGAGI. V was trimmed by 8 bases and J by 11 bases, leaving 15 bases between them.

The V and J genes are TRBV6-5 and TRBJ2-1; 8 bases fit TRBD2. V trimming: 5 bases; J trimming: 6 bases; junction bases outside the gene matches: 6. Germline V gene sequence: CDR1 MNHEY, CDR2 SVGAGI. This CDR3 comprises 14 residues. The CDR3 loop is CASSRTGTSNEQFF. The CDR3 region has the DNA TGTGCCAGCAGTCGGACCGGGACTAGCAATGAGCAGTTCTTC.

The chain is built from TRBV2 and TRBJ2-3; the match to TRBD1 covers 9 bases. The V segment lost 6 bases and the J segment 0 bases; nucleotides outside the gene matches: 10. The germline V gene encodes CDR1 SNHLY and CDR2 FYNNEI. This CDR3 has 17 residues. CDR3 bases: TGTGCCAGCAGGAAAATGGGACAGGGACCGAGCACAGATACGCAGTATTTT. Amino acid sequence: CASRKMGQGPSTDTQYF.

This clone came up a few times. This chain links TRBV3-1 (or the pseudogene TRBV3-2) with TRBJ2-1, with 9 bases that match TRBD1. The CDR3 is 16 amino acids. The trim removed 4 bases at V and 6 bases at J, leaving 10 bases unmatched. The germline V gene encodes CDR1 LGHDT and CDR2 YNNKEL (reference sequence). The DNA for the CDR3 is TGTGCCAGCAGCCCCCGACGACAGGGGGTTTCCAATGAGCAGTTCTTC. Translated: CASSPRRQGVSNEQFF.